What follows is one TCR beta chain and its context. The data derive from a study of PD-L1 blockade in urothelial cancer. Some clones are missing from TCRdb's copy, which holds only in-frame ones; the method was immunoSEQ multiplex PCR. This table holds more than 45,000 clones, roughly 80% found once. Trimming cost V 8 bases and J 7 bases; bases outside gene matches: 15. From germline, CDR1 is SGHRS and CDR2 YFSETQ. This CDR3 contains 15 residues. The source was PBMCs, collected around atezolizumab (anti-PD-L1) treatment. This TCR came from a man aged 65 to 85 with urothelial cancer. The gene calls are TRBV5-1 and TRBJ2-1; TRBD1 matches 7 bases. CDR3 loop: CASSDRVGVWNEQFF. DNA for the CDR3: TGCGCCAGTTCAGACAGGGTAGGGGTTTGGAATGAGCAGTTCTTC.